This T cell receptor beta chain was found in a study of blood T cell repertoires in COVID-19 (TCRdb year 2020). For context, the study as a whole: The collaborator samples originated in the United States, Italy and Spain and spanned the acute and convalescent phases of COVID-19. The prospective study material was composed of cDNA or gDNA derived from T cells, B-cell-depleted T cells, or PBMCs. Subjects who had been exposed to COVID-19, were actively infected with it, or had recovered from it provided the deeply sampled blood TCRbeta repertoires that made up the dataset. The repertoires were released in a freely available public database intended as a resource for research on the immune response to SARS-CoV-2. Samples came from the ongoing ImmuneRACE study (first 160 participants) plus 1,254 subjects from 6 global collaborators. The sample metadata nearly always contained a de-identified subject ID, COVID-19 status, age in years and sex. HLA class I and class II types, where available, came from metadata supplied by the sample provider rather than from assay-based typing.

The CDR3 contains 13 residues, cysteine and phenylalanine counted. Just CDR3 DNA is preserved here, 39 bases in frame from base 1. V has 7 bases trimmed and J has 4 bases trimmed; junction bases matching no gene number 6. The germline V gene gives CDR1 as MNHEY and CDR2 as SVGAGI. Collaborating institutions collected whole blood in K2EDTA tubes following their own protocols. For TCRbeta analysis, collaborators shipped samples as frozen whole blood, isolated PBMCs, or DNA extracted from either of those sample types. Regarding this clone: Its antigen remains unidentified. No base-level quality is on record; no much larger clone is a single base apart.

Here is what the overall study found, with its caveats: How much clinical and demographic metadata was included differed by source and by participant, and the metadata was provided uncurated.

The immunoSEQ Assay, a bias-controlled multiplex PCR, was used to amplify TCRbeta CDR3 regions from genomic DNA. As for the original processing: The number of nucleated cells in each sample was estimated by amplification of reference gene primers within the assay. Sequence reads were collapsed and filtered to measure the absolute abundance of every unique TCRbeta CDR3 rearrangement. Productive Simpson clonality was computed per sample as the square root of Simpson's diversity index over productive rearrangements. TCRdb re-hosts the immuneACCESS table, in-frame sequences only. Its copies lack some clones; in the studies checked, an unresolved V gene accounts for under half of them, and the cause for the rest is not known. V, J and clone size derive from that table, while D and trimming were established from the DNA sequence. The sample has 400,000 to 550,000 clones on record, roughly 89% of them singletons. The ten largest account for around 4.4% of the sample.

The sequenced sample was peripheral blood. This sequence uses TRBV6-5 and TRBJ2-5, with 7 junctional bases fitting TRBD2. The receptor was derived from a woman aged 25 to 45 with acute or convalescent COVID-19. The CDR3: CASIAGTTETQYF. The DNA reads as follows: TGTGCCAGCATTGCCGGGACTACAGAGACCCAGTACTTC.